The rows below give T cell receptor beta chains drawn from one sample of a study of T-cell memory formation after mild COVID-19. TCRdb reprocessed the 5' RACE reads with MiXCR, giving one entry per CDR3 protein. The sample records about 210,000 distinct CDR3 sequences, roughly a tenth being singletons. The sample was PBMCs or a T cell subset sorted from them (not recorded which). The receptors come from a man aged 18 to 30 who had mild COVID-19 (a few samples of this study predate the infection). Cell type and time point are not known. The CDR3 runs from the conserved cysteine through the conserved F or W. The D gene is left open where the match is weak. Not all rows give a size; the values are once, few, many and, for expanded clones, a class.

TRBJ2-4,12,.,few,TRBV9,TGTGCCAGCAGCGTAGACGGGGGGCTTCAGTACTTC,CASSVDGGLQYF
TRBJ2-1,12,.,.,TRBV20-1,TGCAGTGCTTCTCAGCCTACAGGTGGGCAGTTCTTC,CSASQPTGGQFF
TRBJ2-2,16,TRBD2,.,TRBV11-2,TGTGCCAGCAGCTTAGCGGGACTAGCGTGGACCGGGGAGCTGTTTTTT,CASSLAGLAWTGELFF
TRBJ1-1,14,.,.,TRBV30,TGTGCCTGGAGTTCCTGGGGTAAGGGCGCTGAAGCTTTCTTT,CAWSSWGKGAEAFF
TRBJ1-5,13,TRBD1,.,TRBV6-6,TGTGCCAGCAAGGGGACAGGGGATCAGCCCCAGCATTTT,CASKGTGDQPQHF
TRBJ2-3,15,.,few,TRBV7-2,TGTGCCAGCAGATCGGACCCCCGCTTCACAGATACGCAGTATTTT,CASRSDPRFTDTQYF
TRBJ1-1,15,.,.,TRBV7-9,TGTGCCAGCAGCTTAGCTGTAGCTACGAACACTGAAGCTTTCTTT,CASSLAVATNTEAFF
TRBJ1-3,15,.,many,TRBV12-3/TRBV12-4,TGTGCCAGCAGTATTGACGGAGGCTCTGGAAACACCATATATTTT,CASSIDGGSGNTIYF
TRBJ2-7,14,TRBD1,many,TRBV5-1,TGCGCCAGCAGCCCACAGGGGTACGGGTACGAGCAGTACTTC,CASSPQGYGYEQYF
TRBJ2-3,16,.,.,TRBV3-1,TGTGCCAGCAGCCAAGCGCAGCGGACCCTTGTGTATACGCAGTATTTT,CASSQAQRTLVYTQYF
TRBJ1-5,15,TRBD1,.,TRBV12-3/TRBV12-4,TGTGCCAGCAGACCCGGACAGGGGGCCCTTCAGCCCCAGCATTTT,CASRPGQGALQPQHF
TRBJ1-5,13,.,few,TRBV30,TGTGCCTGGGGTCCCTCGGGGGGTCAGCCCCAGCATTTT,CAWGPSGGQPQHF
TRBJ2-6,16,.,.,TRBV20-1,TGCAGTGCTAGAGACGCCAGGGCCTCTGGGGCCAACGTCCTGACTTTC,CSARDARASGANVLTF
TRBJ2-3,19,TRBD2,.,TRBV5-1,TGCGCCAGCAGCCCCACTAGCGGGGGTCTCCGCCCTAGCACAGATACGCAGTATTTT,CASSPTSGGLRPSTDTQYF
TRBJ2-6,16,.,many,TRBV5-1,TGCGCCAGCAGCTTGTTCGGGAGCTCTGGGGCCAACGTCCTGACTTTC,CASSLFGSSGANVLTF
TRBJ1-2,13,TRBD1,.,TRBV7-9,TGTGCCACCAAAGCAGGGGGCGCGGTTGGCTACACCTTC,CATKAGGAVGYTF
TRBJ2-7,16,.,many,TRBV6-5,TGTGCCAGCAGTTACTCCCTGGGCAGGGTCGGCTACGAGCAGTACTTC,CASSYSLGRVGYEQYF
TRBJ2-3,15,.,many,TRBV7-2,TGTGCCAGCAGCTTAAAGGCGGGGGCACGAGATACGCAGTATTTT,CASSLKAGARDTQYF
TRBJ1-6,14,.,many,TRBV19,TGTGCCAGTAGTATTCGCCCGTATAATTCACCCCTCCACTTT,CASSIRPYNSPLHF
TRBJ2-7,12,TRBD1,few,TRBV7-6,TGTGCCAGCAGATCCTGGACAGGCGAGCAGTACTTC,CASRSWTGEQYF
TRBJ2-7,17,TRBD2,once,TRBV7-9,TGTGCCAGCAGCTCCGCGAAGGCTAGCGGGGGGTTTCACGAGCAGTACTTC,CASSSAKASGGFHEQYF
TRBJ1-2,14,.,many,TRBV12-3/TRBV12-4,TGTGCCAGCACCCTCGCCCCTACTAACTATGGCTACACCTTC,CASTLAPTNYGYTF
TRBJ1-1,13,.,many,TRBV5-1,TGCGCCAGCTTCCTAATGGGAGGAACTGAAGCTTTCTTT,CASFLMGGTEAFF
TRBJ1-1,13,.,many,TRBV6-2/TRBV6-3,TGTGCCACCCTACAGGGAGATGGCACTGAAGCTTTCTTT,CATLQGDGTEAFF
TRBJ2-7,14,TRBD1,many,TRBV4-3,TGCGCCAGCGGCGAAAGACAGGGGTCCTACGAGCAGTACTTC,CASGERQGSYEQYF
TRBJ1-5,18,TRBD1,few,TRBV6-2/TRBV6-3,TGTGCCAGCAGTCCCAGGGGACAGGGGTCGTTAACCAATCAGCCCCAGCATTTT,CASSPRGQGSLTNQPQHF
TRBJ2-1,13,.,.,TRBV11-3,TGTGCCAGCAGCTTACTCGGGGGTGGAGAGCAGTTCTTC,CASSLLGGGEQFF
TRBJ2-2,16,TRBD1,few,TRBV19,TGTGCCAGTAGAGACCTCGGACAGGGGATGACCGGGGAGCTGTTTTTT,CASRDLGQGMTGELFF
TRBJ2-6,15,.,few,TRBV19,TGTGCCAGTAGCAGCAGGGGTTCTGGGGCCAACGTCCTGATTTTC,CASSSRGSGANVLIF
TRBJ2-6,14,.,.,TRBV7-2,TGTGCCAGCAGAAAAGCCTCTGGGGCCAACGTCCTGACTTTC,CASRKASGANVLTF
TRBJ2-7,15,TRBD2,.,TRBV7-2,TGTGCCAGCAGCTTAGACCTTCTCGGGGGGGGCGAGCAGTACTTC,CASSLDLLGGGEQYF
TRBJ2-7,15,TRBD1,many,TRBV5-1,TGCGCCAGCAGCCCGGGGACAGGGGGATCCTACGAGCAGTACTTC,CASSPGTGGSYEQYF
TRBJ2-5,18,.,.,TRBV12-3/TRBV12-4,TGTGCCAGCAGCTTAGGCCGACATCCCAGGGAGCTCCAAGAGACCCAGTACTTC,CASSLGRHPRELQETQYF
TRBJ2-2,14,TRBD1,.,TRBV5-6,TGTGCCAGCAGCTTGACAGGGGAGACCGGGGAGCTGTTTTTT,CASSLTGETGELFF
TRBJ2-2,14,.,many,TRBV7-8,TGTGCCAGCAGCATACTGGCGAACACCGGGGAGCTGTTTTTT,CASSILANTGELFF
TRBJ2-2,14,.,few,TRBV19,TGTGCCAGTAGTAGAGGGGAAGACACCGGGGAGCTGTTTTTT,CASSRGEDTGELFF
TRBJ2-7,14,.,.,TRBV6-1,TGTGCCAGCAGGAGGGACCCTGCCTGCTGCGAGCAGTACTTC,CASRRDPACCEQYF
TRBJ2-2,16,TRBD1,.,TRBV7-9,TGTGCCAGCAGCTTGGCCGGGACAGGGTCCACCGGGGAGCTGTTTTTT,CASSLAGTGSTGELFF
TRBJ2-1,14,.,few,TRBV5-1,TGCGCCAGCAGCTCCCCCGGCTCCTACAATGAGCAGTTCTTC,CASSSPGSYNEQFF
TRBJ1-1,13,.,.,TRBV7-3,TGTGCCAGCAACCTCAGGGAGGGCACTGAAGCTTTCTTT,CASNLREGTEAFF
TRBJ2-3,13,.,many,TRBV12-5,TGTGCTAGTGGTTCCGGGGACACAGATACGCAGTATTTT,CASGSGDTDTQYF
TRBJ2-1,18,TRBD2,.,TRBV4-3,TGCGCCAGCAGCCAACTAGCGGGGGGCCCGAGCTCCTACAATGAGCAGTTCTTC,CASSQLAGGPSSYNEQFF
TRBJ1-4,15,TRBD1,.,TRBV5-1,TGCGCCAGCAGCTTGGCACAGGGGGCAAACGAAAAACTGTTTTTT,CASSLAQGANEKLFF
TRBJ2-1,14,TRBD1,.,TRBV7-2,TGTGCCAGCAGCTCGACAGGGGCCCACAATGAGCAGTTCTTC,CASSSTGAHNEQFF
TRBJ1-5,12,.,.,TRBV18,TGTGCCAGCTCACCCGGACAGCAGCCCCAGCATTTT,CASSPGQQPQHF
TRBJ1-1,15,TRBD1,few,TRBV3-1,TGTGCCAGCAGCCCCTCCCCGGGGACAGGAACTGAAGCTTTCTTT,CASSPSPGTGTEAFF
TRBJ1-1,14,.,.,TRBV6-5,TGTGCCAGCAGCCGGGGCGGCACGAACACTGAAGCTTTCTTT,CASSRGGTNTEAFF
TRBJ2-7,12,.,.,TRBV12-3/TRBV12-4,TGTGCCAGCAGCTTCGACACTTTCAGGCAGTACTTC,CASSFDTFRQYF
TRBJ2-7,14,TRBD1,.,TRBV6-1,TGTGCCAGCAGACAGGGACAGGAGACCTACGAGCAGTACTTC,CASRQGQETYEQYF
TRBJ1-2,13,TRBD1,few,TRBV7-3,TGTGCCAGCAGCCCGGACAGGGCTGGAGGCTACACCTTC,CASSPDRAGGYTF
TRBJ2-7,12,TRBD2,.,TRBV6-6,TGTGCCAGCACCCCGGGAGCGGGAGAGCAGTACTTC,CASTPGAGEQYF
TRBJ2-7,13,TRBD1,.,TRBV5-1,TGCGCCAGTCATCGGACAGGCTCCTACGAGCAGTACTTC,CASHRTGSYEQYF
TRBJ2-6,13,.,.,TRBV4-1,TGCGCCAGCAGCCAAGAACCGCACCGGGTCCTGACTTTC,CASSQEPHRVLTF
TRBJ2-7,15,TRBD1,.,TRBV20-1,TGCAGTGCTAGACCACCAGGACAGGGACTTAACGAGCAGTACTTC,CSARPPGQGLNEQYF